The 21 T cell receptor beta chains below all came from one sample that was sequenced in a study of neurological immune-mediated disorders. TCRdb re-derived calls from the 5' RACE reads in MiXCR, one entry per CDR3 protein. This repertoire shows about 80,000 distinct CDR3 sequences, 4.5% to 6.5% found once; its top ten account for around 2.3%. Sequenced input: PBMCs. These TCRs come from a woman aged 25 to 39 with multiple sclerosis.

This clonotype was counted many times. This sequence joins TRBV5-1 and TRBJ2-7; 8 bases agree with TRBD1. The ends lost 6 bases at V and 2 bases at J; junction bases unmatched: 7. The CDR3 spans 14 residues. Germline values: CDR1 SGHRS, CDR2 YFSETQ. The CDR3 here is CASTLTTGAYEQYF. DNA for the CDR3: TGCGCCAGCACCTTAACGACAGGGGCCTACGAGCAGTACTTC.

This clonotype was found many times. The CDR3 region has the DNA TGCAGTGCTGACACCCAAGAGACCCAGTACTTC. Its translation: CSADTQETQYF. V usage is TRBV20-1 and J usage is TRBJ2-5; no firm D call. Trimming took 5 bases from V and 1 from J, leaving 5 bases between them. From germline, CDR1 is DFQATT and CDR2 SNEGSKA (reference sequence). The CDR3 runs to 11 residues.

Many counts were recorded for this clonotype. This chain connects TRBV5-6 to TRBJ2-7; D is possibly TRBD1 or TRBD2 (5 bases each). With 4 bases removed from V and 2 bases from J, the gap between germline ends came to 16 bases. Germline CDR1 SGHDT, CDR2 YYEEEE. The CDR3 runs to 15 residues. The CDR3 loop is CASSLLVRGPYEQYV. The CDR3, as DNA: TGTGCCAGCAGCCTCCTCGTTCGGGGCCCCTACGAGCAGTACGTC.

CDR3 region: CASSPDSGATDTQYF. The CDR3 nucleotides are TGTGCCAGCTCACCAGATAGCGGTGCTACAGATACGCAGTATTTT. The chain couples TRBV18 to TRBJ2-3, with D possibly matching TRBD2 (6 bases). The V end was cut by 2 bases, the J end by 3 bases, with 12 bases between. Germline V CDR1 and CDR2: KGHSH, LQKENI. CDR3 length equals 15 residues.

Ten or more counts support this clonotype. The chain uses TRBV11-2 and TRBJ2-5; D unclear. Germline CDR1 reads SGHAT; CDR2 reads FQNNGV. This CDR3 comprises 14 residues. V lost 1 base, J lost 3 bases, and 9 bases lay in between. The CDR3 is CASSLGLIEETQYF. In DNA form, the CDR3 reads TGTGCCAGCAGCTTAGGACTGATTGAAGAGACCCAGTACTTC.

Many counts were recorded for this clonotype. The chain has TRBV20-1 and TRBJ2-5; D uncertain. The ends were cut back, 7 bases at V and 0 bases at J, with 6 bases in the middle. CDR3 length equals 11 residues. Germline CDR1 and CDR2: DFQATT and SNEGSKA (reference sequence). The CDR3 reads CSGLDQETQYF. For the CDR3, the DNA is TGCAGTGGTCTAGACCAAGAGACCCAGTACTTC.

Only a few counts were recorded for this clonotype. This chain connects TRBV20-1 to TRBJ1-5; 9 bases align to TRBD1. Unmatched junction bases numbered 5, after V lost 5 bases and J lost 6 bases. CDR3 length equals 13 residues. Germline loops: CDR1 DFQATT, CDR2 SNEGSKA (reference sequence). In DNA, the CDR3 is TGCAGTGCTCGTACAGGGGGCCGTCAGCCCCAGCATTTT. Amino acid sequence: CSARTGGRQPQHF.

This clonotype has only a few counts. CDR3 sequence reads: CSASFRGRPIYNEQFF. As DNA, the CDR3 is TGCAGTGCTAGTTTCCGCGGGAGACCTATCTACAATGAGCAGTTCTTC. The chain couples TRBV20-1 to TRBJ2-1; 7 bases are a match to TRBD2. Germline V CDR1 and CDR2: DFQATT, SNEGSKA (reference sequence). The CDR3 runs 16 residues. V lost 3 bases to trimming and J lost 3 bases; unmatched junction nucleotides: 11.

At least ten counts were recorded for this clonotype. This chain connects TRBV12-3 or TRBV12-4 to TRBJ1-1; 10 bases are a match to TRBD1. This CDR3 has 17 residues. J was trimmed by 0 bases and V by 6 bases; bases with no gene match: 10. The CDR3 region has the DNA TGTGCCAGCAGACGACCCCCGGGACAGGGGATGAACACTGAAGCTTTCTTT. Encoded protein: CASRRPPGQGMNTEAFF.

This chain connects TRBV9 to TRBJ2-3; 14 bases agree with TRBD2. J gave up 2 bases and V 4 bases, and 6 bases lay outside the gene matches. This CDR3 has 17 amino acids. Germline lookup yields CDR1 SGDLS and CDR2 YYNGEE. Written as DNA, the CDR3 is TGTGCCAGCAGCCCGGGACTAGCGGGGGCATCCACAGATACGCAGTATTTT. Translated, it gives CASSPGLAGASTDTQYF.

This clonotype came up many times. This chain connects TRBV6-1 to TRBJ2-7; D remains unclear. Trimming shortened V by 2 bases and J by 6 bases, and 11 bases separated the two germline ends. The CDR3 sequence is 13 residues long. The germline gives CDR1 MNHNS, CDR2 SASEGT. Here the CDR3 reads CASSEQSLSEQYF. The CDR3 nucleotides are TGTGCCAGCAGTGAACAGTCGCTATCCGAGCAGTACTTC.

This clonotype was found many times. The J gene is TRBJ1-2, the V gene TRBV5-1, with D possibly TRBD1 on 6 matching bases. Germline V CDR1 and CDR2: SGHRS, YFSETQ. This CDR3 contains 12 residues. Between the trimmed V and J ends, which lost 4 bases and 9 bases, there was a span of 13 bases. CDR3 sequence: CASSPGARSYTF. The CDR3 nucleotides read TGCGCCAGCAGCCCAGGGGCCAGAAGCTACACCTTC.

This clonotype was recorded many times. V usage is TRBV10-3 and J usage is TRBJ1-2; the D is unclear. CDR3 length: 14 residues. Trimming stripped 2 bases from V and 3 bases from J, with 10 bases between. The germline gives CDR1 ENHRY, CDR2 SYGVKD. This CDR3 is CAISEDRADYGYTF. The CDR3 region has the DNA TGTGCCATCAGTGAGGATAGGGCGGACTATGGCTACACCTTC.

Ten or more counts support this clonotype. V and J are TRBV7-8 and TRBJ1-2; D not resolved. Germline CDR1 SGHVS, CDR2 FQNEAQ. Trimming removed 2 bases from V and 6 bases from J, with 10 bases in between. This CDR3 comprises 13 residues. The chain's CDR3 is CASSLLSSHGYTF. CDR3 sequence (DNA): TGTGCCAGCAGCTTACTGTCGTCTCATGGCTACACCTTC. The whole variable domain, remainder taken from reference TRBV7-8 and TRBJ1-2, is GAGVSQSPRYKVAKRGQDVALRCDPISGHVSLFWYQQALGQGPEFLTYFQNEAQLDKSGLPSDRFFAERPEGSVSTLKIQRTQQEDSAVYLCASSLLSSHGYTFGSGTRLTVV.

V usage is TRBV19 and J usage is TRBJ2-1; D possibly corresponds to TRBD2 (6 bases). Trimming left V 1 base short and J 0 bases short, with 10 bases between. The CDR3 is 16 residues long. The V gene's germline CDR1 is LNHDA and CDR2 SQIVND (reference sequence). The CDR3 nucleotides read TGTGCCAGTAGTATAGCTGGGCGGGGCTCCTACAATGAGCAGTTCTTC. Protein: CASSIAGRGSYNEQFF.

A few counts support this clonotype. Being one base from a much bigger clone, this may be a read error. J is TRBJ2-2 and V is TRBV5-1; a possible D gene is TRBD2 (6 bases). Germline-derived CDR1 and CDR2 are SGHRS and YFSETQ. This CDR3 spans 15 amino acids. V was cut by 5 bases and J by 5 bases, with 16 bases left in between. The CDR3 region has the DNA TGCGCCAGCAGTGACGGACTAAAGGGAACCGGGGAGCTGTTTTTT. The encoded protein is CASSDGLKGTGELFF.

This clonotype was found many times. CDR3 protein: CASSPTGRGRNQPQHF. In DNA form, the CDR3 reads TGCGCCAGCAGCCCCACCGGACGGGGGCGGAATCAGCCCCAGCATTTT. The chain uses TRBV5-1 and TRBJ1-5; D possibly corresponds to TRBD1 (6 bases). CDR3 length: 16 residues. V was clipped by 4 bases and J by 4 bases, with 18 bases between them. The germline gives CDR1 SGHRS, CDR2 YFSETQ.

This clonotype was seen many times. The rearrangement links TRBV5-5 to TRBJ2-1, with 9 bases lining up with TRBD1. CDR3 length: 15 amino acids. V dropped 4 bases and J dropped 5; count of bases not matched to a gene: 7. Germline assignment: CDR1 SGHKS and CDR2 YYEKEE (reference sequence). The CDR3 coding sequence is TGTGCCAGCAGCCCGGGACAGGGAGTCGACAATGAGCAGTTCTTC. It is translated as CASSPGQGVDNEQFF.

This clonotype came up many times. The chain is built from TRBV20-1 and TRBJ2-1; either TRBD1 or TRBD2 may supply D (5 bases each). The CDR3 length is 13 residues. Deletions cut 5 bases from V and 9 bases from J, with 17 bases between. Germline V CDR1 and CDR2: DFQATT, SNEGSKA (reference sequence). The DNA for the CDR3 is TGCAGTGCTTTTCAGGGCTTTGAGGGTGAGCAGTTCTTC. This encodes CSAFQGFEGEQFF.

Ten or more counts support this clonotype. CDR3 in amino acids: CSAVAGGDTQYF. In nucleotides, the CDR3 is TGCAGTGCTGTGGCGGGTGGAGATACGCAGTATTTT. This chain joins TRBV20-1 and TRBJ2-3; D may be TRBD2 (5 bases). Germline CDR1 reads DFQATT; CDR2 reads SNEGSKA (reference sequence). Trimming shortened V by 5 bases and J by 5 bases, and 11 bases separated the two germline ends. The CDR3 is made up of 12 amino acids.

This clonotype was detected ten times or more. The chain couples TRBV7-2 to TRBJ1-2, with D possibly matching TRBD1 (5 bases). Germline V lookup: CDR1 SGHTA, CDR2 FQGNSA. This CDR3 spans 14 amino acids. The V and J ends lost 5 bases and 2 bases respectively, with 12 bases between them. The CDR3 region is CASSLWDQNYGYTF. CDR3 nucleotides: TGTGCCAGCAGCCTATGGGACCAGAACTATGGCTACACCTTC.